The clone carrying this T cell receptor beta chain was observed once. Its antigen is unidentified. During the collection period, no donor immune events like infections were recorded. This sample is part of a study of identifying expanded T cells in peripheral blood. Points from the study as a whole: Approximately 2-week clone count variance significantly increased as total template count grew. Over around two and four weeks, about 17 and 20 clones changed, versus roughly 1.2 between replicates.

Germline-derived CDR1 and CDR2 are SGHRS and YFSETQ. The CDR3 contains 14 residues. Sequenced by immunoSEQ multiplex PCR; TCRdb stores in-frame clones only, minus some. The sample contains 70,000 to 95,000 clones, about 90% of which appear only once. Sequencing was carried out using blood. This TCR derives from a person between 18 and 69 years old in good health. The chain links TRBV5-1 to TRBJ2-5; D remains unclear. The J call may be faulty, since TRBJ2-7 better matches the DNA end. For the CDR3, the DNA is TGCGCCAGCAGCTCGAAACTGGAAACCTACGAGCAGTACTTC. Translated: CASSSKLETYEQYF.